The next 3 T cell receptor beta chains were all read from a single sample in a study of cytotoxic CD8 clonotypes in ibrutinib-treated CLL. This table comes from immunoSEQ multiplex PCR, and its TCRdb copy is limited to in-frame clones, with some not included. The sample has about 270,000 clones; about 72% are singletons. The sequencing used PBMCs, collected at disease progression, from a patient treated with ibrutinib. These receptors originate from a human donor with chronic lymphocytic leukemia.

The chain recombines TRBV6-6 with TRBJ2-5; 9 bases are shared with TRBD2. V trimming: 7 bases; J trimming: 5 bases; junction bases outside the gene matches: 14. Germline assignment: CDR1 MNHNY and CDR2 SVGAGI (reference sequence). The CDR3 has 16 amino acids. The chain's CDR3 is CASTAKFRTSEETQYF. CDR3 DNA sequence: TGTGCCAGCACCGCCAAATTCCGGACTAGCGAGGAGACCCAGTACTTC.

V is TRBV7-2 and J is TRBJ1-2; unclear D gene. Germline values: CDR1 SGHTA, CDR2 FQGNSA. The CDR3 has 15 amino acids. Trimming stripped 8 bases from V and 7 bases from J, with 23 bases between. The CDR3 loop reads CASGPSGGSARGYTF. Written as DNA, the CDR3 is TGTGCCAGCGGACCTTCAGGAGGGTCGGCGCGTGGCTACACCTTC.

The chain carries TRBV4-2 and TRBJ2-3; D may be TRBD2 (6 bases). Germline CDR1 LGHNA, CDR2 YNFKEQ. The V gene lost 1 base and the J gene lost 0 bases, with 14 bases spanning the gap. The CDR3 runs to 17 residues. Written as DNA, the CDR3 is TGTGCCAGCAGCCAAGTCCAGGCGGGGCCAAGCACAGATACGCAGTATTTT. Translated, it gives CASSQVQAGPSTDTQYF.